These 9 T cell receptor beta chains came from one sample sequenced in a study of blood T cells in healthy people across ages. A second PCR of 7 to 11 cycles used a sample-barcoded 5' primer and a J-beta primer mix. MiXCR was run by TCRdb on the 5' RACE reads, yielding one entry per CDR3 protein. Of over 550,000 distinct CDR3 sequences listed, less than 35% were seen once; the top ten hold 15% to 17%. Material for sequencing was blood. These receptor sequences come from a woman at least 80 years old in good health.

This clonotype came up many times. The V and J genes are TRBV7-8 and TRBJ2-7; D is unclear. This CDR3 contains 14 residues. Germline V gives CDR1 SGHVS, CDR2 FQNEAQ. V was shortened by 1 base and J by 6 bases, with 13 bases between the two germline ends. CDR3 residues: CASSLVEMTPEQYF. CDR3 bases: TGTGCCAGCAGCTTAGTTGAAATGACTCCCGAGCAGTACTTC.

V is TRBV7-2 and J is TRBJ2-3; 15 bases match TRBD2. The CDR3 is 17 amino acids. V was clipped by 5 bases and J by 4 bases; unmatched bases: 7. Germline CDR1 and CDR2: SGHTA and FQGNSA. CDR3 in DNA: TGTGCCAGCAGCCCTGGACTAGCGGGGGGGTTTGCAGATACGCAGTATTTT. The encoded protein is CASSPGLAGGFADTQYF.

This rearrangement joins TRBV20-1 to TRBJ2-5; weak D call: TRBD2 (6 bases). CDR3 length: 11 residues. Germline lookup yields CDR1 DFQATT and CDR2 SNEGSKA (reference sequence). V dropped 6 bases and J dropped 5 bases, with 10 bases sitting between them. CDR3 nucleotide sequence: TGCAGTGCCGTTCGGGGGGAGACCCAGTACTTC. It specifies CSAVRGETQYF.

This clonotype has just a few counts. The chain carries TRBV12-3 or TRBV12-4 and TRBJ1-1, with D uncertain. The CDR3 loop spans 14 amino acids. The V end lost 3 bases, the J end lost 4 bases, and 12 bases lay between the germline ends. The CDR3 DNA is TGTGCCAGCAGTTTGGGTCAGGCGGCCACTGAAGCTTTCTTT. As protein: CASSLGQAATEAFF.

Concerning this clonotype: This sequence may be a read error, since a much larger clone differs from it by one base. This sequence joins TRBV19 and TRBJ1-2; a weak D match, TRBD1 (5 bases). Germline CDR1 is LNHDA and CDR2 is SQIVND (reference sequence). The CDR3 totals 14 residues. CDR3: CASSTPGTARGCTF. In DNA, the CDR3 is TGTGCCAGTAGTACCCCCGGGACTGCCAGAGGCTGCACCTTC.

On this clonotype: A single base separates this from a much larger clone, so it may be a read error. This chain connects TRBV5-1 to TRBJ1-6; weak D call: TRBD1 (6 bases). In germline, CDR1 is SGHRS, CDR2 YFSETQ. The CDR3 is 14 residues long. The CDR3 DNA follows: TGCGCCAGCAGCCCTCAGGGGTATAGTTCACCCCCCCACTTT. Its translation is CASSPQGYSSPPHF.

Many counts were recorded for this clonotype. The J gene is TRBJ1-2, the V gene TRBV20-1, with D hard to call. CDR1 is DFQATT and CDR2 is SNEGSKA in the germline V gene (reference sequence). This CDR3 is 16 amino acids long. V gave up 5 bases and J gave up 0 bases, with 19 bases separating them. CDR3 region: CSAPLQYSVANYGYTF. The CDR3 DNA follows: TGCAGTGCTCCCCTACAATACAGTGTGGCTAACTATGGCTACACCTTC.

This clonotype was counted only a few times. This chain links TRBV7-9 with TRBJ2-2; no firm D call. In germline, CDR1 is SEHNR, CDR2 FQNEAQ (reference sequence). V dropped 0 bases and J dropped 4 bases, with 12 bases sitting between them. The length of the CDR3 is 16 residues. CDR3: CASSLASLWSTGELFF. As DNA, the CDR3 is TGTGCCAGCAGCTTAGCGTCACTCTGGAGCACCGGGGAGCTGTTTTTT.

The sample holds many counts of this clonotype. The chain joins TRBV7-2 to TRBJ1-5, with D possibly being TRBD1 (6 bases). Per germline, CDR1 SGHTA and CDR2 FQGNSA. The V end was cut by 5 bases, the J end by 7 bases, with 18 bases between. The CDR3 sequence is 15 residues long. CDR3 bases: TGTGCCAGCAGCCCAGATCCGGGGGCTGGCCAGCCCCAGCATTTT. Its protein product is CASSPDPGAGQPQHF.